One sample yielded the 17 T cell receptor beta chains listed below, sequenced in a study of neurological immune-mediated disorders. Time point of the sample: longitudinal time-point 2. A single record per CDR3 protein comes from TCRdb applying MiXCR to the 5' RACE reads. This table holds over 75,000 distinct CDR3 sequences, 5.5% to 6.5% found once. Material: PBMCs. Receptors originate from a woman between 55 and 75 years old with multiple sclerosis.

The sample holds many counts of this clonotype. The V call is TRBV6-5, the J call TRBJ2-7; 9 bases fit TRBD2. After removal of 5 bases from V and 3 bases from J, the junction contained 8 bases not matched to a gene. Germline CDR1 and CDR2: MNHEY and SVGAGI. There are 15 residues in the CDR3. CDR3 bases: TGTGCCAGCAGTAGACGGGCGGGGGGGGGCTACGAGCAGTACTTC. This gives the protein CASSRRAGGGYEQYF.

In this sample, this clonotype turned up many times. The rearrangement uses TRBV9 and TRBJ1-1; D might be TRBD1 (5 bases). The CDR3 length is 15 residues. Looked up from germline, CDR1 is SGDLS and CDR2 is YYNGEE. Trimming removed 3 bases at V and 0 bases at J, with 12 bases between. CDR3 loop: CASSGRQSMNTEAFF. Here the CDR3 DNA reads TGTGCCAGCAGCGGGCGACAGAGCATGAACACTGAAGCTTTCTTT.

This clonotype was recorded at least ten times. The V and J genes are TRBV18 and TRBJ1-1; 7 nucleotides match TRBD1. The CDR3 covers 15 residues. Germline trimming cut 3 bases from V and 4 bases from J; bases unmatched to any gene: 8. From germline, CDR1 is KGHSH and CDR2 LQKENI. The CDR3 region has the DNA TGTGCCAGCTCACCGGCAGGGGGTCTTAGCACTGAAGCTTTCTTT. It is translated as CASSPAGGLSTEAFF.

Points on this clonotype: This may arise from a read error, as a much more abundant clone is one base away. The rearrangement links TRBV5-8 to TRBJ2-7, with 7 nucleotides matching TRBD1. The CDR3 contains 14 residues. The germline CDR1 and CDR2 sequences are SGHTS and YDEGEE. The V segment lost 4 bases and the J segment 7 bases; nucleotides outside the gene matches: 11. The CDR3 DNA sequence: TGTGCCAGCAGCCCGTTGACAGGGTGGGGAGAGCAGTACTTC. As protein: CASSPLTGWGEQYF.

This clonotype was recorded many times. This chain uses TRBV7-8 with TRBJ1-1; unclear D gene. CDR3 length: 14 amino acids. Trimming removed 1 base at V and 2 bases at J, with 8 bases between. CDR1 and CDR2 from the germline V gene are SGHVS and FQNEAQ. The CDR3 protein is CASSLEALNTEAFF. The CDR3 DNA reads TGTGCCAGCAGCTTAGAGGCCTTAAACACTGAAGCTTTCTTT. Using reference TRBV7-8 and TRBJ1-1 for the parts outside the CDR3, the full variable domain is GAGVSQSPRYKVAKRGQDVALRCDPISGHVSLFWYQQALGQGPEFLTYFQNEAQLDKSGLPSDRFFAERPEGSVSTLKIQRTQQEDSAVYLCASSLEALNTEAFFGQGTRLTVV.

At least ten counts were recorded for this clonotype. This chain links TRBV5-1 with TRBJ1-6; perhaps TRBD1 as D (6 bases). Germline-derived CDR1 and CDR2 are SGHRS and YFSETQ. The CDR3 consists of 17 residues. The V gene lost 0 bases and the J gene lost 0 bases, with 10 bases spanning the gap. CDR3 sequence (DNA): TGCGCCAGCAGCTTGGGACAGGCGAGCTCCTATAATTCACCCCTCCACTTT. This translates into CASSLGQASSYNSPLHF. Variable domain in full (rest from reference TRBV5-1 and TRBJ1-6): KAGVTQTPRYLIKTRGQQVTLSCSPISGHRSVSWYQQTPGQGLQFLFEYFSETQRNKGNFPGRFSGRQFSNSRSEMNVSTLELGDSALYLCASSLGQASSYNSPLHFGNGTRLTVT.

This clonotype showed up many times. This CDR3 reads CASSLAEGNEKLFF. The CDR3 DNA is TGCGCCAGCAGCCTCGCGGAGGGGAATGAAAAACTGTTTTTT. The chain uses TRBV5-1 and TRBJ1-4; a weak D match, TRBD1 (5 bases). This CDR3 has 14 residues. Trimming took 4 bases from V and 5 from J, leaving 12 bases between them. Germline assignment: CDR1 SGHRS and CDR2 YFSETQ.

This clonotype was found many times. This rearrangement joins TRBV5-1 to TRBJ1-5; D is unclear. Germline values: CDR1 SGHRS, CDR2 YFSETQ. The CDR3 contains 13 residues. Trimming stripped 0 bases from V and 3 bases from J, with 4 bases between. The CDR3: CASSLVPNQPQHF. The CDR3, as DNA: TGCGCCAGCAGCTTGGTACCCAATCAGCCCCAGCATTTT.

This clonotype came up many times. The chain uses TRBV4-2 and TRBJ2-1, with TRBD2 identical over 11 bases. Germline values: CDR1 LGHNA, CDR2 YNFKEQ. The junction had 3 bases not matched to a gene; V was cut back by 0 bases and J by 5 bases. The CDR3 totals 16 residues. CDR3 protein: CASSQELAGDNNEQFF. The CDR3, as DNA: TGTGCCAGCAGCCAAGAACTAGCGGGGGACAACAATGAGCAGTTCTTC.

The V gene is TRBV7-8, the J gene TRBJ1-4; TRBD1 matches 10 bases. Germline lookup yields CDR1 SGHVS and CDR2 FQNEAQ. The junction had 6 bases not matched to a gene; V was cut back by 1 base and J by 4 bases. The CDR3 sequence is 17 residues long. CDR3 DNA: TGTGCCAGCAGCTTAGAAGACAGGGGGCAAATTAATGAAAAACTGTTTTTT. Translating it yields CASSLEDRGQINEKLFF.

V gene TRBV12-3 or TRBV12-4 combines with J gene TRBJ2-2; 8 nucleotides align to TRBD2. The CDR3 loop spans 15 amino acids. The V gene end was trimmed by 6 bases and the J gene end by 4 bases; junction bases not matched to a gene: 7. CDR3 nucleotides: TGTGCCAGCAGCTCGGGGGGGCCCGGCACCGGGGAGCTGTTTTTT. Amino acid sequence: CASSSGGPGTGELFF.

This clonotype was found many times. V gene TRBV5-1 combines with J gene TRBJ2-1; D unclear. The CDR3 covers 16 residues. Per the germline V gene, CDR1 is SGHRS and CDR2 is YFSETQ. V was clipped by 2 bases and J by 11 bases, with 23 bases between them. Written as DNA, the CDR3 is TGCGCCAGCAGCTTCAGAGCCACGACAACTACAATGAAGCAGTTCTTC. Translated, it gives CASSFRATTTTMKQFF.

V usage is TRBV18 and J usage is TRBJ2-3, with 9 positions matching TRBD2. Germline-derived CDR1 and CDR2 are KGHSH and LQKENI. Germline trimming cut 3 bases from V and 2 bases from J; bases unmatched to any gene: 3. The CDR3 sequence is 15 residues long. CDR3 DNA: TGTGCCAGCTCACCTACTAGCGGGTTCACAGATACGCAGTATTTT. Translated: CASSPTSGFTDTQYF.

For this clonotype: This clone may be a read error of a much larger clone one base away. The chain has TRBV20-1 and TRBJ1-1; a possible D gene is TRBD1 (6 bases). Germline CDR1 and CDR2: DFQATT and SNEGSKA (reference sequence). The CDR3 totals 11 residues. CDR3 region: CSARTGAEALF. The CDR3 DNA reads as TGCAGTGCTAGAACGGGGGCTGAAGCTTTATTT.

In this sample, this clonotype turned up a few times. The V call is TRBV5-6, the J call TRBJ1-3; no reliable D call. Germline V lookup: CDR1 SGHDT, CDR2 YYEEEE. V lost 9 bases and J 4 bases, leaving 14 bases between the germline ends. The CDR3 has 13 residues. The CDR3 here is CATQPGRGNTIYF. The CDR3 DNA follows: TGTGCCACCCAACCCGGGAGGGGAAACACCATATATTTT.

The table lists this clonotype with many counts. CDR3 bases: TGCAGTGCTTATCAGGGGGCAGATACGCAGTATTTT. Translated, it gives CSAYQGADTQYF. The rearrangement links TRBV20-1 to TRBJ2-3; 7 nucleotides agree with TRBD1. Per germline, CDR1 DFQATT and CDR2 SNEGSKA (reference sequence). V trimming: 5 bases; J trimming: 4 bases; junction bases outside the gene matches: 3. The CDR3 loop spans 12 amino acids.

This clonotype was picked up many times. This chain uses TRBV25-1 with TRBJ1-2; D may be TRBD1 (5 bases). V was cut by 5 bases and J by 4 bases, with 14 bases left in between. CDR1 MGHDK and CDR2 SYGVNS come from the germline V gene. This CDR3 contains 14 residues. DNA for the CDR3: TGTGCCAGCAGTCGGCCCGGGACTTTCTATGGCTACACCTTC. Residues: CASSRPGTFYGYTF.